This is a list of T cell receptor beta chains from one sample in a study of T cell responses to AZD1222 COVID-19 vaccine. Generated by immunoSEQ multiplex PCR, the TCRdb table keeps only in-frame clones and is missing some. The sample has about 140,000 clones, 93% seen once. This specimen was peripheral blood, taken on day 0 of MenACWY control vaccination. All receptors come from an adult in good health. The CDR3 runs from the conserved cysteine through the conserved F or W. A D gene is named only where the DNA matches it firmly. Expanded clones are given a class, and other clones once, few, many or no size at all.

V gene	D gene	clone size	J gene	CDR3 protein	CDR3 DNA
TRBV19	-	-	TRBJ2-2	CASSIDLSQTTGELFF	TGTGCCAGTAGTATAGATCTCTCACAGACCACCGGGGAGCTGTTTTTT
TRBV27	TRBD1	-	TRBJ1-5	CASSKTGLKPQHF	TGTGCCAGCAGTAAGACAGGGTTGAAACCCCAGCATTTT
TRBV14	-	once	TRBJ1-3	CASSPRGSGNTIYF	TGTGCCAGCAGCCCCCGGGGTTCTGGAAACACCATATATTTT
TRBV2	-	-	TRBJ1-1	CASSESGVLNTEAFF	TGTGCCAGCAGTGAATCGGGGGTTCTGAACACTGAAGCTTTCTTT
TRBV19	TRBD2	-	TRBJ2-3	CASSMVSGGLGDTQYF	TGTGCCAGTAGTATGGTGAGCGGGGGGTTAGGAGATACGCAGTATTTT
TRBV7-9	TRBD1	-	TRBJ1-1	CASSSRTGSEAFF	TGTGCCAGCAGCTCCCGGACAGGGTCTGAAGCTTTCTTT
TRBV7-9	TRBD2	-	TRBJ2-1	CASSLGAAGYNEQFF	TGTGCCAGCAGCTTAGGCGCAGCGGGATACAATGAGCAGTTCTTC
TRBV30	TRBD2	-	TRBJ2-7	CAWSGTSGSSYEQYF	TGTGCCTGGAGTGGTACTAGCGGAAGCTCCTACGAGCAGTACTTC
TRBV5-6	-	once	TRBJ2-5	CASSSWGALETQYF	TGTGCCAGCAGCTCCTGGGGGGCCCTAGAGACCCAGTACTTC
TRBV5-1	TRBD1	once	TRBJ1-1	CASSSDRGETEAFF	TGCGCCAGCAGCTCTGACAGGGGGGAGACTGAAGCTTTCTTT
TRBV6-6	TRBD1	-	TRBJ1-4	CASSRGGPGQGRNEKLFF	TGTGCCAGCAGTCGGGGGGGGCCGGGACAGGGTCGGAATGAAAAACTGTTTTTT
TRBV4-1	-	-	TRBJ2-7	CASSQDSDGRVGSYEQYF	TGCGCCAGCAGCCAAGATTCCGATGGACGGGTCGGCTCCTACGAGCAGTACTTC
TRBV3-1/TRBV3-2	-	-	TRBJ2-3	CASSQVQAASTDTQYF	TGTGCCAGCAGCCAAGTCCAAGCGGCTAGCACAGATACGCAGTATTTT
TRBV7-2	TRBD2	-	TRBJ2-5	CASSLQRGGRETQYF	TGTGCCAGCAGCTTACAGCGGGGGGGTCGGGAGACCCAGTACTTC
TRBV5-1	-	many	TRBJ1-1	CASSLEYQGTEAFF	TGCGCCAGCAGCTTGGAATACCAGGGGACTGAAGCTTTCTTT
TRBV2	-	-	TRBJ2-3	CASSEQGPSTDTQYF	TGTGCCAGCAGTGAACAGGGTCCTAGCACAGATACGCAGTATTTT
TRBV11-2	-	few	TRBJ1-6	CASSFGGQGGSPLHF	TGTGCCAGCAGCTTCGGCGGCCAAGGCGGTTCACCCCTCCACTTT
TRBV29-1	TRBD2	-	TRBJ2-7	CSVAAGLADYEQYF	TGCAGCGTCGCCGCGGGACTAGCGGACTACGAGCAGTACTTC
TRBV4-1	-	-	TRBJ2-2	CASSQEERHTGELFF	TGCGCCAGCAGCCAAGAGGAGCGTCACACCGGGGAGCTGTTTTTT
TRBV7-9	-	-	TRBJ1-1	CASSLEARNSEAFF	TGTGCCAGCAGCTTAGAGGCCAGGAATAGTGAAGCTTTCTTT
TRBV28	TRBD1	-	TRBJ1-5	CANTGAVEPQHF	TGTGCCAATACAGGGGCCGTGGAGCCCCAGCATTTT
TRBV30	-	-	TRBJ2-2	CASDNPNTGELFF	TGTGCCTCAGACAACCCGAACACCGGGGAGCTGTTTTTT
TRBV19	-	-	TRBJ2-2	CASSIRPGPGELFF	TGTGCCAGTAGCATAAGACCAGGCCCCGGGGAGCTGTTTTTT
TRBV7-2	TRBD2	-	TRBJ2-7	CASSLPASGGALYF	TGTGCCAGCAGCTTACCCGCTAGCGGGGGGGCCCTGTACTTC
TRBV20-1	TRBD2	-	TRBJ2-1	CSASRTSGNNEQFF	TGCAGTGCTAGTCGGACTAGCGGGAACAATGAGCAGTTCTTC
TRBV14	-	-	TRBJ2-3	CASSQRPGTDTQYF	TGTGCCAGCAGCCAACGTCCAGGGACCGATACGCAGTATTTT
TRBV2	-	-	TRBJ1-3	CASSDLGLPWGNTIYF	TGTGCCAGCAGCGACCTCGGACTCCCGTGGGGAAACACCATATATTTT
TRBV28	-	-	TRBJ1-5	CASSLKDGVSNQPQHF	TGTGCCAGCAGTTTAAAAGATGGGGTGAGCAATCAGCCCCAGCATTTT
TRBV12-3/TRBV12-4	-	-	TRBJ2-3	CASSLDGRDTQYF	TGTGCCAGCAGTCTGGACGGCCGCGATACGCAGTATTTT
TRBV4-3	TRBD2	-	TRBJ2-3	CASSQEVLAGGTDTQYF	TGCGCCAGCAGCCAAGAGGTACTAGCGGGGGGCACAGATACGCAGTATTTT
TRBV11-2	TRBD2	once	TRBJ2-1	CATASGNSPYNEQFF	TGTGCCACCGCTAGCGGGAACTCGCCCTACAATGAGCAGTTCTTC
TRBV9	-	once	TRBJ1-1	CASSVGQTRVTEAFF	TGTGCCAGCAGCGTAGGACAGACCAGGGTCACTGAAGCTTTCTTT
TRBV28	-	-	TRBJ1-2	CASSLYRDYGYTF	TGTGCCAGCAGTTTGTACAGGGACTATGGCTACACCTTC
TRBV4-1	-	-	TRBJ2-3	CASSHRDGSADTQYF	TGCGCCAGCAGCCACAGGGATGGGTCCGCAGATACGCAGTATTTT
TRBV5-6	-	-	TRBJ1-6	CASSLVGTPNSPLHF	TGTGCCAGCAGCTTGGTTGGGACACCTAATTCACCCCTCCACTTT
TRBV3-1/TRBV3-2	-	-	TRBJ2-3	CASSHSGRGADTQYF	TGTGCCAGCAGCCACTCCGGGAGAGGGGCAGATACGCAGTATTTT
TRBV7-3	-	-	TRBJ1-2	CASSLGSFYGYTF	TGTGCCAGCAGCTTAGGCAGCTTCTATGGCTACACCTTC
TRBV7-3	TRBD1	-	TRBJ2-1	CASSSGTGNPSYNEQFF	TGTGCCAGCAGCTCAGGGACAGGGAACCCCTCCTACAATGAGCAGTTCTTC
TRBV2	TRBD1	-	TRBJ1-1	CASRKQGLSEAFF	TGTGCCAGCAGGAAACAGGGGTTGTCTGAAGCTTTCTTT
TRBV2	TRBD1	-	TRBJ1-2	CASSPQTGDVDGYTF	TGTGCCAGCAGCCCGCAGACAGGGGATGTCGATGGCTACACCTTC
TRBV20-1	TRBD2	once	TRBJ2-5	CSAGAGDFGETQYF	TGCAGTGCTGGTGCGGGGGATTTTGGAGAGACCCAGTACTTC
TRBV18	TRBD2	-	TRBJ2-3	CASSPLPALAGTTDTQYF	TGTGCCAGCTCACCACTCCCCGCGCTAGCGGGTACCACAGATACGCAGTATTTT
TRBV9	TRBD2	-	TRBJ2-2	CASSVGNSGSGELFF	TGTGCCAGCAGCGTAGGTAATAGCGGGTCCGGGGAGCTGTTTTTT
TRBV6-2/TRBV6-3	-	-	TRBJ2-7	CASSRDRTYEQYF	TGTGCCAGCAGCCGAGACAGGACCTACGAGCAGTACTTC
TRBV2	-	-	TRBJ1-6	CASSVSGDNSPLHF	TGTGCCAGCAGTGTCTCAGGGGATAATTCACCCCTCCACTTT
TRBV4-3	-	-	TRBJ1-4	CASSQDPRGATNEKLFF	TGCGCCAGCAGCCAAGATCCTAGGGGAGCGACTAATGAAAAACTGTTTTTT
TRBV20-1	-	-	TRBJ1-2	CSASFPDSLSGYTF	TGCAGTGCTAGTTTTCCCGACAGCCTCAGTGGCTACACCTTC
TRBV19	-	-	TRBJ1-1	CASSMGWDTEAFF	TGTGCCAGTAGTATGGGGTGGGACACTGAAGCTTTCTTT
TRBV28	TRBD1	-	TRBJ1-5	CASSPPKGQVQPQHF	TGTGCCAGCAGTCCCCCGAAGGGACAGGTTCAGCCCCAGCATTTT
TRBV6-5	-	-	TRBJ1-1	CASSLRAGDTEAFF	TGTGCCAGCAGCTTAAGGGCAGGGGATACTGAAGCTTTCTTT
TRBV7-2	TRBD2	-	TRBJ2-7	CASRKDGGAFEQYF	TGTGCCAGCAGGAAAGACGGGGGGGCCTTCGAGCAGTACTTC
TRBV5-1	-	once	TRBJ2-2	CASSWTARDTGELFF	TGCGCCAGCAGCTGGACAGCCCGAGACACCGGGGAGCTGTTTTTT
TRBV6-5	-	-	TRBJ1-3	CASRETSGHGNTIYF	TGTGCCAGCAGGGAGACATCGGGACACGGAAACACCATATATTTT
TRBV15	-	-	TRBJ1-2	CATSRDLPKANYGYTF	TGTGCCACCAGCAGAGATTTGCCGAAAGCTAACTATGGCTACACCTTC
TRBV9	-	once	TRBJ2-2	CASSFNRGHGNTGELFF	TGTGCCAGCAGCTTCAACCGTGGACACGGGAACACCGGGGAGCTGTTTTTT
TRBV5-4	TRBD2	-	TRBJ2-1	CASRTRGGRRNEQFF	TGTGCCAGCAGAACGCGGGGGGGCCGTCGTAATGAGCAGTTCTTC
TRBV27	TRBD2	-	TRBJ2-5	CASSFGGTAETQYF	TGTGCCAGCAGTTTCGGGGGGACGGCAGAGACCCAGTACTTC